This entry describes one TCR beta chain. Its antigen is not known. The length of the CDR3 is 15 residues. Germline V gene sequence: CDR1 SGHRS, CDR2 YFSETQ. V was pared by 0 bases and J by 1 base, with 8 bases between. The sample comes from a study of cytomegalovirus exposure and HLA in healthy donors. In the study overall: Most donors, 80% to 90% of 398 genotyped, fell in the Caucasian-associated ancestry cluster. Study-level findings and limits: Presence/absence analyses took donor sequencing depth as roughly uniform. In an earlier analysis, about 87% or about 30%: the productive usage of most TCR beta V segments.

PCR amplification relied on 60 Vbeta primers (plus 13 Jbeta primers). Per the authors' pipeline: As a later analysis found, there were 78 million or so unique TCR beta chains, of which some 9.9 million were shared. The repertoire was sequenced with immunoSEQ multiplex PCR; TCRdb's copy has only in-frame clones and lacks some. Clone size and V and J calls were adopted from that table, with D and trimming inferred from the DNA. The data show some 140,000 clones, with 80% seen just once and 9.5% to 15% held by the top ten. The gene calls are TRBV5-1 and TRBJ1-3; D is unclear. Sequencing was performed on PBMCs. The receptor was isolated from a man in his thirties or forties in good health and CMV-seropositive. This CDR3 is CASSLERDSGNTIYF. CDR3 sequence (DNA): TGCGCCAGCAGCTTGGAGCGGGATTCTGGAAACACCATATATTTT.